This T cell receptor beta chain was documented in a study of tumor-infiltrating lymphocytes in primary liver carcinoma. As for the study in general: All patients, whether men or women, fell within 30 to 69 years of age. Tumors measured roughly 4 to 10 cm and were stage T1-T3 N0M0. Per sample, productive TCRbeta reads numbered roughly 3.65 to 7.13 million, similar across tissue types.

Without any cell sorting, about 18-30 mg of bulk tissue yielded co-extracted RNA and DNA. The CDR3 is 12 amino acids. The germline V gene has CDR1 SEHNR and CDR2 FQNEAQ (reference sequence). A primer matching the constant region was used to make TCR beta cDNA from approximately 500 ng of total RNA. Three nested multiplex PCR rounds of slightly modified ARM-PCR generated TCR beta libraries. With TRBV1-TRBV30 forward primers and a C-beta reverse primer, the first two PCR rounds were run for 9 to 10 cycles each. TCRdb independently ran MiXCR on the multiplex PCR reads; one entry per CDR3 protein. The sample records about 37,000 distinct CDR3 sequences, around 80% being singletons. This clonotype was seen once. An end of the junction differs from the germline gene, which may be a read error.

The rearrangement joins TRBV7-9 to TRBJ2-5; D is undetermined. Sequenced: tumor-adjacent normal liver tissue. This TCR derives from a man aged 35-49 years with primary liver carcinoma and hepatitis B virus infection. The DNA of the CDR3 is TGTCCCAGCAACCAGGAAGGGGAGACCCAGTACTTC. It encodes CPSNQEGETQYF.